The next 27 T cell receptor beta chains were all read from a single sample in a study of cytomegalovirus exposure and HLA in healthy donors. Researchers ran the PCR with 60 Vbeta and 13 Jbeta primers. Produced via immunoSEQ multiplex PCR; TCRdb's table is partial and in-frame only. The table lists roughly 220,000 clones, around 86% of them singletons. The specimen was PBMCs. These receptors were collected from a woman between 40 and 55 years old in good health and CMV-seronegative.

This clone was counted once. The chain links TRBV7-9 to TRBJ1-1, with TRBD1 matching 8 bases. Per the germline V gene, CDR1 is SEHNR and CDR2 is FQNEAQ (reference sequence). The length of the CDR3 is 16 residues. Trimming removed 5 bases from V and 3 bases from J; junction bases left unmatched: 11. The CDR3 loop reads CASSPHPGQVHTEAFF. The CDR3 nucleotides are TGTGCCAGCAGCCCCCACCCGGGACAGGTGCACACTGAAGCTTTCTTT.

This clone was observed a handful of times. J is TRBJ1-4 and V is TRBV5-4; TRBD1 matches 8 bases. Germline CDR1 reads SGHNT; CDR2 reads YYREEE (reference sequence). Trimming cost V 5 bases and J 8 bases; bases outside gene matches: 11. The CDR3 has 15 amino acids. The CDR3 sequence: CASSRPGTGEEKLFF. DNA of the CDR3: TGTGCCAGCAGTCGCCCAGGGACAGGAGAAGAAAAACTGTTTTTT.

This sequence joins TRBV10-3 and TRBJ1-4; perhaps TRBD1 as D (6 bases). Per the germline V gene, CDR1 is ENHRY and CDR2 is SYGVKD. The length of the CDR3 is 14 residues. V lost 6 bases and J 10 bases, leaving 18 bases between the germline ends. DNA for the CDR3: TGTGCCATCAGGAAGACTGGGACACCGTCAAAACTGTTTTTT. Its translation is CAIRKTGTPSKLFF.

This chain connects TRBV4-1 to TRBJ1-5; unclear D gene. Germline values: CDR1 MGHRA, CDR2 YSYEKL. The CDR3 consists of 14 residues. Trimming removed 8 bases at V and 7 bases at J, with 18 bases between. Here the CDR3 reads CASGRGPNEQPQHF. The CDR3 region has the DNA TGCGCCAGCGGGCGAGGGCCAAATGAACAGCCCCAGCATTTT.

V and J are TRBV5-1 and TRBJ2-7, with D possibly matching TRBD1 (6 bases). This CDR3 has 14 residues. The germline V gene has CDR1 SGHRS and CDR2 YFSETQ. Trimming cost V 4 bases and J 6 bases, with 17 bases left between them. The CDR3 region has the DNA TGCGCCAGCAGCCCGAGTGGGGGCGAACGCGAGCAGTACTTC. Translation: CASSPSGGEREQYF.

The J gene is TRBJ2-2, the V gene TRBV5-1, with 8 bases aligning to TRBD2. The V segment lost 0 bases and the J segment 6 bases; nucleotides outside the gene matches: 7. The CDR3 runs 16 residues. CDR1 and CDR2 from the germline V gene are SGHRS and YFSETQ. The CDR3 sequence: CASSLVSGLAPGELFF. CDR3 nucleotides: TGCGCCAGCAGCTTGGTCTCTGGACTAGCCCCCGGGGAGCTGTTTTTT.

The gene calls are TRBV11-2 and TRBJ2-2, with D unclear. The CDR3 has 16 residues. Germline values: CDR1 SGHAT, CDR2 FQNNGV. V was cut by 1 base and J by 4 bases, with 13 bases left in between. The CDR3, as DNA: TGTGCCAGCAGCTTAGGTGAGGTGTTTGGCACCGGGGAGCTGTTTTTT. Its translation: CASSLGEVFGTGELFF.

V and J are TRBV30 and TRBJ1-4; the D is unclear. The CDR3 runs to 11 residues. Germline lookup yields CDR1 GTSNPN and CDR2 SVGIG (reference sequence). Trimming shortened V by 7 bases and J by 8 bases, and 11 bases separated the two germline ends. This CDR3 reads CASYLGEKLFF. CDR3 DNA: TGTGCCTCATACCTCGGGGAAAAACTGTTTTTT.

The chain carries TRBV19 and TRBJ1-1; D remains ambiguous. V shed 7 bases and J shed 0 bases, with 9 bases lying between them. The CDR3 loop spans 13 amino acids. Germline CDR1 is LNHDA and CDR2 is SQIVND (reference sequence). DNA for the CDR3: TGTGCCAGTACCAGATACATGAACACTGAAGCTTTCTTT. It translates to CASTRYMNTEAFF. Full variable domain (outside the CDR3, taken from reference TRBV19 and TRBJ1-1): DGGITQSPKYLFRKEGQNVTLSCEQNLNHDAMYWYRQDPGQGLRLIYYSQIVNDFQKGDIAEGYSVSREKKESFPLTVTSAQKNPTAFYLCASTRYMNTEAFFGQGTRLTVV.

The chain joins TRBV12-5 to TRBJ2-1; 7 nucleotides match TRBD1. The CDR3 length is 16 residues. V lost 5 bases, J lost 0 bases, and 7 bases stayed unmatched. Germline CDR1 is LGHNT and CDR2 is FRNRAP. The CDR3, as DNA: TGTGCTAGTGGTAACCGCCGGGACAGCTCCTACAATGAGCAGTTCTTC. This translates into CASGNRRDSSYNEQFF.

The chain employs TRBV11-1 and TRBJ1-1; 7 bases fit TRBD1. This CDR3 spans 14 amino acids. Germline loops: CDR1 SGHAT, CDR2 FQDESV (reference sequence). The V and J ends lost 3 bases and 1 base, in that order; junction bases with no gene match: 2. The CDR3 nucleotides read TGTGCCAGCAGCTTGGGGACAGCGAACACTGAAGCTTTCTTT. Amino acids: CASSLGTANTEAFF.

This sequence joins TRBV5-6 and TRBJ2-3; TRBD2 is a possible D gene (6 bases). Germline assignment: CDR1 SGHDT and CDR2 YYEEEE. This CDR3 region has 16 residues. V was shortened by 4 bases and J by 5 bases, with 20 bases between the two germline ends. The CDR3, as DNA: TGTGCCAGCAGCCCTATCCGTAGGGGAGGTGGAGATACGCAGTATTTT. Its protein product is CASSPIRRGGGDTQYF.

This clone has more than one count but fewer than ten. The chain links TRBV5-1 to TRBJ1-1, with 10 bases matching TRBD1. V was pared by 3 bases and J by 5 bases, with 4 bases of the junction left unmatched. CDR1 and CDR2 from the germline V gene are SGHRS and YFSETQ. The CDR3 runs 14 residues. The CDR3 DNA sequence: TGCGCCAGCAGCTGGGGGACAGGGGTTACTGAAGCTTTCTTT. Encoded protein: CASSWGTGVTEAFF.

In its sample, this clone was seen once. The chain couples TRBV2 to TRBJ2-5; TRBD2 matches at 9 bases. The CDR3 length is 13 residues. Germline V gene sequence: CDR1 SNHLY, CDR2 FYNNEI. The trim removed 6 bases at V and 5 bases at J, leaving 4 bases unmatched. The CDR3 DNA sequence: TGTGCCAGCAGGGGGACTAGCAGGGAGACCCAGTACTTC. Translating gives CASRGTSRETQYF.

The chain carries TRBV7-3 and TRBJ2-1; 9 bases agree with TRBD2. V lost 5 bases, J lost 0 bases, and 5 bases stayed unmatched. The CDR3 loop spans 16 amino acids. CDR1 and CDR2 from the germline V gene are SGHTA and FQGTGA. This CDR3 is CASSATSGVSYNEQFF. CDR3 bases: TGTGCCAGCAGCGCGACTAGCGGAGTCTCCTACAATGAGCAGTTCTTC.

The chain has TRBV10-3 and TRBJ2-1, with 7 bases identical to TRBD2. The V and J ends lost 2 bases and 5 bases, in that order; junction bases with no gene match: 3. CDR1 and CDR2 from the germline V gene are ENHRY and SYGVKD. The CDR3 contains 14 residues. CDR3 amino acids: CAISETSANNEQFF. CDR3 sequence (DNA): TGTGCCATCAGTGAGACTAGCGCGAACAATGAGCAGTTCTTC.

The chain couples TRBV30 to TRBJ2-3; possible D gene TRBD2, 5 bases. Trimming cost V 5 bases and J 6 bases, with 9 bases left between them. The CDR3 extends over 11 amino acids. Germline loops: CDR1 GTSNPN, CDR2 SVGIG (reference sequence). The CDR3 DNA reads TGTGCCTGGGGTCGGGGTGATACGCAGTATTTT. Translated: CAWGRGDTQYF. Looking up the rest from reference TRBV30 and TRBJ2-3 gives the full variable domain: SQTIHQWPATLVQPVGSPLSLECTVEGTSNPNLYWYRQAAGRGLQLLFYSVGIGQISSEVPQNLSASRPQDRQFILSSKKLLLSDSGFYLCAWGRGDTQYFGPGTRLTVL.

The genes are TRBV18 and TRBJ2-3, with 14 bases matching TRBD2. This CDR3 is built from 19 residues. The germline gives CDR1 KGHSH, CDR2 LQKENI. After removal of 2 bases from V and 5 bases from J, the junction contained 12 bases not matched to a gene. The CDR3 here is CASSPETGTSGGSGDTQYF. CDR3 sequence (DNA): TGTGCCAGCTCACCAGAGACCGGGACTAGCGGGGGTAGCGGAGATACGCAGTATTTT.

This chain connects TRBV28 to TRBJ1-5; no definite D call. The CDR3 loop spans 10 amino acids. The germline gives CDR1 MDHEN, CDR2 SYDVKM. Trimming stripped 5 bases from V and 10 bases from J, with 6 bases between. CDR3 in amino acids: CASSAGPQHF. CDR3 sequence (DNA): TGTGCCAGCAGTGCGGGTCCCCAGCATTTT.

CDR3 DNA: TGTGCCAGTCGACAGGGTGAGCGGCTAGCGGGTCCCTCTGGGGCCAACGTCCTGACTTTC. Translated, it gives CASRQGERLAGPSGANVLTF. The chain uses TRBV19 and TRBJ2-6; D perhaps matches TRBD2 (8 bases). Germline V gives CDR1 LNHDA, CDR2 SQIVND (reference sequence). Trimming took 8 bases from V and 0 from J, leaving 26 bases between them. This CDR3 spans 20 amino acids.

This clone occurred a few times. The V and J genes are TRBV30 and TRBJ2-7; 10 nucleotides align to TRBD2. In germline, CDR1 is GTSNPN, CDR2 SVGIG (reference sequence). The CDR3 is 15 amino acids. J gave up 2 bases and V 2 bases, and 6 bases lay outside the gene matches. CDR3 coding DNA: TGTGCCTGGAGTAAGAAAGGGACTAGCGCCTACGAGCAGTACTTC. Amino acids: CAWSKKGTSAYEQYF.

CDR3 in amino acids: CASSLLTGNYEQYF. DNA of the CDR3: TGTGCCAGCAGCTTGCTTACAGGGAACTACGAGCAGTACTTC. The chain is built from TRBV5-5 and TRBJ2-7; TRBD1 might be the D (6 bases). The CDR3 extends over 14 amino acids. Trimming left V 1 base short and J 3 bases short, with 11 bases between. Germline V CDR1 and CDR2: SGHKS, YYEKEE (reference sequence). The entire variable domain, with the rest obtained from reference TRBV5-5 and TRBJ2-7, is as follows: DAGVTQSPTHLIKTRGQQVTLRCSPISGHKSVSWYQQVLGQGPQFIFQYYEKEERGRGNFPDRFSARQFPNYSSELNVNALLLGDSALYLCASSLLTGNYEQYFGPGTRLTVT.

The gene calls are TRBV25-1 and TRBJ2-1; 7 bases fit TRBD1. This CDR3 has 14 amino acids. V dropped 1 base and J dropped 5; count of bases not matched to a gene: 2. In germline, CDR1 is MGHDK, CDR2 SYGVNS. Here the CDR3 reads CASSEWTGNNEQFF. Here the CDR3 DNA reads TGTGCCAGCAGTGAATGGACAGGAAACAATGAGCAGTTCTTC.

This chain connects TRBV7-2 to TRBJ1-1; D gene unclear. This CDR3 region has 14 residues. Trimming took off 2 bases at V and 5 bases at J, with 12 bases between the two ends. The germline V gene encodes CDR1 SGHTA and CDR2 FQGNSA. DNA of the CDR3: TGTGCCAGCAGCTTAAAACAGAGGGTAACTGAAGCTTTCTTT. It specifies CASSLKQRVTEAFF. The full variable domain, its missing parts supplied by reference TRBV7-2 and TRBJ1-1, is GAGVSQSPSNKVTEKGKDVELRCDPISGHTALYWYRQSLGQGLEFLIYFQGNSAPDKSGLPSDRFSAERTGGSVSTLTIQRTQQEDSAVYLCASSLKQRVTEAFFGQGTRLTVV.

This chain joins TRBV7-9 and TRBJ2-7; D call uncertain. CDR1 SEHNR and CDR2 FQNEAQ come from the germline V gene (reference sequence). Trimming took off 7 bases at V and 1 base at J, with 14 bases between the two ends. The CDR3 has 14 residues. CDR3 in DNA: TGTGCCAGCACCCAAGGAGAAGTTTCCTACGAGCAGTACTTC. It encodes CASTQGEVSYEQYF.

The genes are TRBV19 and TRBJ2-2; possibly TRBD1 for D (6 bases). The germline V gene encodes CDR1 LNHDA and CDR2 SQIVND (reference sequence). The V and J ends lost 3 bases and 13 bases respectively, with 18 bases between them. The CDR3 is 14 amino acids. The CDR3 nucleotides read TGTGCCAGTAGTATTTTGGGGGCGGACCCATTGCTGTTTTTT. This sequence encodes CASSILGADPLLFF.

This rearrangement joins TRBV9 to TRBJ2-1, with D maybe TRBD2 (6 bases). V gave up 4 bases and J gave up 2 bases, with 16 bases separating them. The CDR3 covers 16 residues. In germline, CDR1 is SGDLS, CDR2 YYNGEE. CDR3 residues: CASSPLWREPYNEQFF. The CDR3 DNA is TGTGCCAGCAGCCCACTCTGGCGGGAACCCTACAATGAGCAGTTCTTC.